This entry lists 26 T cell receptor beta chains sequenced from one sample in a study of blood T cell repertoires in COVID-19. Using immunoSEQ multiplex PCR, the repertoire was profiled, and TCRdb retains in-frame clones only, with some absent. The table includes over 350,000 clones, approximately 93% detected once. The sequenced sample was PBMCs or T cells enriched from blood (not recorded which). The receptors originated from a woman between 40 and 50 years old who had been exposed to COVID-19.

CDR3 amino acids: CASSLGGYSNQPQHF. The CDR3 DNA reads as TGCGCCAGCAGCTTGGGCGGGTATAGCAATCAGCCCCAGCATTTT. The J gene is TRBJ1-5, the V gene TRBV5-1; D call uncertain. CDR3 length equals 15 residues. Trimming took off 0 bases at V and 0 bases at J, with 7 bases between the two ends. CDR1 is SGHRS, CDR2 YFSETQ, per germline.

Regarding this clone: Other DNA sequences in this sample translate to the same CDR3. This CDR3 is CATSDSSTDTQYF. In DNA form, the CDR3 reads TGTGCCACCAGTGATTCTTCCACAGATACGCAGTATTTT. V usage is TRBV24-1 and J usage is TRBJ2-3; D gene ambiguous. CDR1 and CDR2 (germline): KGHDR, SFDVKD. This CDR3 is 13 amino acids long. The V and J ends lost 2 bases and 2 bases respectively, with 4 bases between them.

This chain links TRBV7-9 with TRBJ2-3; D might be TRBD1 (6 bases). There are 15 residues in the CDR3. Germline CDR1 is SEHNR and CDR2 is FQNEAQ (reference sequence). The V end lost 5 bases, the J end lost 4 bases, and 16 bases lay between the germline ends. This CDR3 reads CASSVDSMRADTQYF. The CDR3 bases are TGTGCCAGCAGCGTGGACAGTATGCGCGCAGATACGCAGTATTTT.

J is TRBJ2-2 and V is TRBV5-1, with TRBD2 identical over 8 bases. CDR3 length: 13 amino acids. V shed 4 bases, J shed 7 bases, and the junction held 3 bases outside the gene matches. Germline V CDR1 and CDR2: SGHRS, YFSETQ. The CDR3 loop reads CASSPRGGGELFF. Written as DNA, the CDR3 is TGCGCCAGCAGCCCCCGGGGGGGCGGGGAGCTGTTTTTT.

This clone came up a few times. The chain combines TRBV19 with TRBJ2-7; 10 positions match TRBD2. This CDR3 is 14 amino acids long. Looked up from germline, CDR1 is LNHDA and CDR2 is SQIVND (reference sequence). V shed 5 bases and J 7 bases; nucleotides not matched to a gene: 8. The DNA of the CDR3 is TGTGCCAGTAGTCCTAGCGGGAGTGCTAAAGAGCAGTACTTC. Its translation is CASSPSGSAKEQYF.

CDR3 protein: CASKSLAGNEQFF. The CDR3 DNA follows: TGTGCCAGCAAGTCACTAGCGGGAAATGAGCAGTTCTTC. The chain employs TRBV2 and TRBJ2-1, with 10 nucleotides matching TRBD2. After removal of 7 bases from V and 7 bases from J, the junction contained 4 bases not matched to a gene. The CDR3 has 13 residues. CDR1 and CDR2 from the germline V gene are SNHLY and FYNNEI.

The chain employs TRBV10-2 and TRBJ1-6, with D tentatively TRBD1 (5 bases). From germline, CDR1 is WSHSY and CDR2 SAAADI. This CDR3 is built from 14 residues. V was trimmed by 8 bases and J by 8 bases, leaving 16 bases between them. In nucleotides, the CDR3 is TGCGCCAGCTTACCGGGACTATGGGATTCACCCCTCCACTTT. The encoded protein is CASLPGLWDSPLHF.

The gene calls are TRBV2 and TRBJ1-6; no clear D. Trimming left V 3 bases short and J 6 bases short, with 6 bases between. Per the germline V gene, CDR1 is SNHLY and CDR2 is FYNNEI. The CDR3 is 13 amino acids. The CDR3 here is CASSDRSNSPLHF. CDR3 nucleotides: TGTGCCAGCAGTGATAGGAGTAATTCACCCCTCCACTTT.

This chain joins TRBV24-1 and TRBJ2-5, with 13 positions matching TRBD2. Unmatched junction bases numbered 5, after V lost 4 bases and J lost 4 bases. This CDR3 is 16 amino acids long. Germline values: CDR1 KGHDR, CDR2 SFDVKD. The CDR3 region has the DNA TGTGCCACCAGTGACCCCACTAGCGGGGGGGTAGAGACCCAGTACTTC. It yields the protein CATSDPTSGGVETQYF.

J is TRBJ1-2 and V is TRBV29-1, with TRBD1 as a possible D gene (5 bases). Trimming pared 4 bases from V and 8 bases from J, leaving 11 bases between. The CDR3 has 11 amino acids. The germline V gene encodes CDR1 SQVTM and CDR2 ANQGSEA. This chain's CDR3 is CSVAGRGGYTF. CDR3 nucleotides: TGCAGCGTTGCTGGGAGGGGAGGCTACACCTTC.

The chain has TRBV9 and TRBJ1-5; TRBD1 matches 9 bases. Trimming removed 4 bases from V and 7 bases from J; junction bases left unmatched: 6. Looked up from germline, CDR1 is SGDLS and CDR2 is YYNGEE. This CDR3 is built from 14 residues. CDR3: CASSFGQGMQPQHF. The CDR3 DNA follows: TGTGCCAGCAGCTTTGGACAGGGGATGCAGCCCCAGCATTTT. The full variable domain, its missing parts supplied by reference TRBV9 and TRBJ1-5, is DSGVTQTPKHLITATGQRVTLRCSPRSGDLSVYWYQQSLDQGLQFLIQYYNGEERAKGNILERFSAQQFPDLHSELNLSSLELGDSALYFCASSFGQGMQPQHFGDGTRLSIL.

The genes are TRBV7-3 and TRBJ2-1; possible D gene TRBD2, 6 bases. This CDR3 has 12 residues. The germline V gene has CDR1 SGHTA and CDR2 FQGTGA. V lost 8 bases and J 4 bases, leaving 9 bases between the germline ends. The CDR3 protein is CASRDSYNEQFF. DNA of the CDR3: TGTGCCAGCCGGGACTCTTACAATGAGCAGTTCTTC.

The V gene is TRBV9, the J gene TRBJ2-3, with D tentatively TRBD2 (7 bases). V lost 7 bases and J 3 bases, leaving 18 bases between the germline ends. This CDR3 region has 15 residues. Germline V lookup: CDR1 SGDLS, CDR2 YYNGEE. CDR3 sequence reads: CASARDGRGTDTQYF. For the CDR3, the DNA is TGTGCCAGCGCCCGTGATGGGAGGGGGACAGATACGCAGTATTTT.

This clone was recorded only once. The V and J genes are TRBV18 and TRBJ2-3; D perhaps matches TRBD2 (6 bases). Trimming pared 2 bases from V and 2 bases from J, leaving 20 bases between. Germline CDR1 is KGHSH and CDR2 is LQKENI. The length of the CDR3 is 18 residues. CDR3 protein: CASSPLHPAGSSTDTQYF. In DNA, the CDR3 is TGTGCCAGCTCACCATTACACCCAGCCGGGAGTTCCACAGATACGCAGTATTTT.

V usage is TRBV7-6 and J usage is TRBJ1-5; 7 bases align to TRBD1. Looked up from germline, CDR1 is SGHVS and CDR2 is FNYEAQ. V lost 1 base to trimming and J lost 4 bases; unmatched junction nucleotides: 4. The length of the CDR3 is 15 residues. This CDR3 reads CASSLEQGPNQPQHF. CDR3 DNA: TGTGCCAGCAGCTTAGAACAGGGGCCTAATCAGCCCCAGCATTTT.

The rearrangement links TRBV9 to TRBJ1-5; D is undetermined. Trimming took off 0 bases at V and 11 bases at J, with 12 bases between the two ends. Germline V lookup: CDR1 SGDLS, CDR2 YYNGEE. The CDR3 consists of 13 residues. The DNA for the CDR3 is TGTGCCAGCAGCGTAGGCCCCCTGTCAGCCCAGCATTTT. Translating gives CASSVGPLSAQHF.

This chain uses TRBV5-8 with TRBJ1-5; 11 nucleotides line up with TRBD1. V dropped 2 bases and J dropped 7; count of bases not matched to a gene: 11. The CDR3 consists of 17 residues. Per germline, CDR1 SGHTS and CDR2 YDEGEE. The CDR3 loop reads CASSLGQGAPVRQPQHF. The CDR3 DNA sequence: TGTGCCAGCAGCTTAGGACAGGGGGCGCCGGTACGACAGCCCCAGCATTTT.

This clone was picked up one time. This chain links TRBV7-9 with TRBJ1-4; no clear D gene. The ends were cut back, 1 base at V and 8 bases at J, with 14 bases in the middle. CDR1 SEHNR and CDR2 FQNEAQ come from the germline V gene (reference sequence). The CDR3 totals 15 residues. The CDR3 loop reads CASSLVGIFGEKLFF. DNA of the CDR3: TGTGCCAGCAGCTTAGTGGGCATCTTCGGAGAAAAACTGTTTTTT.

The V gene is TRBV29-1, the J gene TRBJ2-5; TRBD1 matches at 7 bases. After removal of 7 bases from V and 5 bases from J, the junction contained 13 bases not matched to a gene. The CDR3 is 14 residues long. The germline V gene encodes CDR1 SQVTM and CDR2 ANQGSEA. In DNA form, the CDR3 reads TGCAGCGCTTTCCATAGGGGGCCCTGGGAGACCCAGTACTTC. This codes for CSAFHRGPWETQYF.

The gene calls are TRBV9 and TRBJ1-3, with D hard to call. Germline V lookup: CDR1 SGDLS, CDR2 YYNGEE. The V end lost 4 bases, the J end lost 3 bases, and 14 bases lay between the germline ends. The CDR3 has 15 amino acids. CDR3 sequence reads: CASSPRVDRGNTIYF. CDR3 DNA sequence: TGTGCCAGCAGCCCTCGGGTTGACCGTGGAAACACCATATATTTT.

The chain has TRBV9 and TRBJ2-2; 8 bases line up with TRBD1. J lost 2 bases, V lost 3 bases, and 6 bases had no gene match. CDR1 SGDLS and CDR2 YYNGEE come from the germline V gene. The CDR3 consists of 16 residues. CDR3 region: CASSAFQGANTGELFF. DNA of the CDR3: TGTGCCAGCAGCGCGTTTCAGGGGGCCAACACCGGGGAGCTGTTTTTT.

V gene TRBV9 combines with J gene TRBJ2-2; 8 nucleotides line up with TRBD1. Germline V gene sequence: CDR1 SGDLS, CDR2 YYNGEE. Germline trimming cut 4 bases from V and 0 bases from J; bases unmatched to any gene: 11. This CDR3 has 18 amino acids. Here the CDR3 DNA reads TGTGCCAGCAGCCCCTTAGGGACAGGCAAAGCGAACACCGGGGAGCTGTTTTTT. It is translated as CASSPLGTGKANTGELFF.

The genes are TRBV10-1 and TRBJ2-7; 7 bases are a match to TRBD1. V dropped 6 bases and J dropped 7; count of bases not matched to a gene: 9. CDR3 length: 13 amino acids. Germline-derived CDR1 and CDR2 are WNHNN and SYGVQD (reference sequence). The CDR3 sequence is CASSLTGTVEQYF. Here the CDR3 DNA reads TGCGCCAGCAGCCTGACAGGGACAGTAGAGCAGTACTTC.

This chain joins TRBV27 and TRBJ1-1; TRBD1 is a possible D gene (5 bases). Trimming pared 2 bases from V and 0 bases from J, leaving 7 bases between. Germline V lookup: CDR1 MNHEY, CDR2 SMNVEV (reference sequence). CDR3 length: 14 residues. The CDR3 sequence is CASSLGGVNTEAFF. CDR3 nucleotides: TGTGCCAGCAGTTTAGGAGGGGTGAACACTGAAGCTTTCTTT.

The genes are TRBV5-1 and TRBJ1-2; 8 positions agree with TRBD1. V was pared by 4 bases and J by 7 bases, with 21 bases of the junction left unmatched. CDR3 size: 18 residues. The germline V gene encodes CDR1 SGHRS and CDR2 YFSETQ. The CDR3 nucleotides are TGCGCCAGCAGCCCTTGGTGGACACAGGGGGGACCTTTCGGTGGCTACACCTTC. This gives the protein CASSPWWTQGGPFGGYTF.

J is TRBJ2-1 and V is TRBV29-1; 7 bases align to TRBD2. This CDR3 contains 14 residues. The junction had 4 bases not matched to a gene; V was cut back by 5 bases and J by 0 bases. The germline V gene has CDR1 SQVTM and CDR2 ANQGSEA. CDR3 sequence: CSVLGGSSYNEQFF. CDR3 nucleotide sequence: TGCAGCGTTTTAGGCGGGAGCTCCTACAATGAGCAGTTCTTC.